Below are 31 T cell receptor beta chains sequenced from a single sample in a study of T-cell reconstitution after alpha-beta-depleted transplantation in children. Using unique molecular identifiers, the investigators prepared the TCRbeta library. MiXCR, run by TCRdb on the PCR reads, gives a single entry per CDR3 protein. In the table there are 200,000 to 250,000 distinct CDR3 sequences, more than 20% of which are singletons. This specimen consisted of PBMCs, obtained before TCRalphabeta/CD19-depleted stem cell transplant. The receptors derive from a girl aged 2 to 10 with Fanconi anemia, due to receive a stem cell transplant.

The sample holds many counts of this clonotype. CDR3 loop: CASSLGSGGGNEQYF. The DNA of the CDR3 is TGTGCCAGCAGCTTAGGAAGCGGGGGGGGGAACGAGCAGTACTTC. The V and J genes are TRBV13 and TRBJ2-7; 10 nucleotides line up with TRBD2. This CDR3 region has 15 residues. Trimming took 0 bases from V and 5 from J; bases not matched to a gene: 4. Germline CDR1 is PRHDT and CDR2 is FYEKMQ (reference sequence). Combining the CDR3 with reference TRBV13 and TRBJ2-7 gives the whole variable domain AAGVIQSPRHLIKEKRETATLKCYPIPRHDTVYWYQQGPGQDPQFLISFYEKMQSDKGSIPDRFSAQQFSDYHSELNMSSLELGDSALYFCASSLGSGGGNEQYFGPGTRLTVT.

The rearrangement joins TRBV7-3 to TRBJ1-1, with 7 bases that match TRBD1. This CDR3 has 17 amino acids. The V segment lost 1 base and the J segment 0 bases; nucleotides outside the gene matches: 8. Germline values: CDR1 SGHTA, CDR2 FQGTGA. The CDR3 region is CASSLKGVTGMNTEAFF. The CDR3 bases are TGTGCCAGCAGCTTAAAGGGGGTGACAGGGATGAACACTGAAGCTTTCTTT.

This clonotype was observed a few times. The gene calls are TRBV24-1 and TRBJ2-5; D remains ambiguous. V was pared by 3 bases and J by 0 bases, with 4 bases between. Germline lookup yields CDR1 KGHDR and CDR2 SFDVKD. The length of the CDR3 is 13 residues. CDR3 in amino acids: CATSDRHQETQYF. CDR3 coding DNA: TGTGCCACCAGTGATAGACACCAAGAGACCCAGTACTTC.

In this sample, this clonotype turned up many times. The chain combines TRBV29-1 with TRBJ2-2, with TRBD2 identical over 7 bases. Germline-derived CDR1 and CDR2 are SQVTM and ANQGSEA. The CDR3 has 15 residues. V trimming: 6 bases; J trimming: 0 bases; junction bases outside the gene matches: 7. Here the CDR3 DNA reads TGCAGCGTCGTCACCGGGACTACGAACACCGGGGAGCTGTTTTTT. Protein: CSVVTGTTNTGELFF.

This clonotype was picked up many times. The chain combines TRBV29-1 with TRBJ1-2, with unresolved D. The CDR3 length is 16 residues. Trimming left V 3 bases short and J 4 bases short, with 21 bases between. Germline CDR1 reads SQVTM; CDR2 reads ANQGSEA. CDR3 sequence (DNA): TGCAGCGTTGATGTGACCGTGGCCGATCGGAGCTATGGCTACACCTTC. Its protein product is CSVDVTVADRSYGYTF.

In this sample, this clonotype turned up a few times. The V gene is TRBV20-1, the J gene TRBJ2-3; 7 positions match TRBD2. Unmatched junction bases numbered 6, after V lost 4 bases and J lost 2 bases. The CDR3 consists of 14 residues. Germline-derived CDR1 and CDR2 are DFQATT and SNEGSKA (reference sequence). The CDR3 sequence: CSANGLEATDTQYF. In DNA form, the CDR3 reads TGCAGTGCTAACGGACTAGAAGCCACAGATACGCAGTATTTT.

This clonotype has ten or more counts. The genes are TRBV4-2 and TRBJ2-7; the match to TRBD2 covers 9 bases. The CDR3 extends over 15 amino acids. The junction had 6 bases not matched to a gene; V was cut back by 2 bases and J by 4 bases. Germline CDR1 is LGHNA and CDR2 is YNFKEQ. CDR3: CASSQRPSGAYEQYF. The CDR3 DNA reads TGTGCCAGCAGCCAACGTCCTAGCGGGGCTTACGAGCAGTACTTC.

This clonotype occurred many times. J is TRBJ2-7 and V is TRBV10-2; 9 positions match TRBD2. V shed 7 bases, J shed 2 bases, and the junction held 12 bases outside the gene matches. Germline V lookup: CDR1 WSHSY, CDR2 SAAADI. This CDR3 has 16 amino acids. The CDR3 region is CASKNVGLAGTYEQYF. The CDR3 bases are TGCGCCAGCAAAAACGTGGGGCTAGCGGGAACCTACGAGCAGTACTTC.

The chain carries TRBV6-5 and TRBJ2-3, with a possible D match to TRBD2 (6 bases). Germline lookup yields CDR1 MNHEY and CDR2 SVGAGI. The V gene lost 2 bases and the J gene lost 2 bases, with 14 bases spanning the gap. CDR3 length equals 16 residues. Here the CDR3 reads CASSYVGTALTDTQYF. DNA of the CDR3: TGTGCCAGCAGTTACGTCGGGACTGCCCTCACAGATACGCAGTATTTT.

The V call is TRBV6-6, the J call TRBJ1-2, with a weak D call TRBD1 (6 bases). Germline CDR1 is MNHNY and CDR2 is SVGAGI (reference sequence). V was clipped by 2 bases and J by 6 bases, with 10 bases between them. The CDR3 runs 13 residues. CDR3 in amino acids: CASSYVYRDGYTF. The CDR3 bases are TGTGCCAGCAGTTACGTCTACAGGGATGGCTACACCTTC.

This clonotype appeared many times. The gene calls are TRBV29-1 and TRBJ2-5; 10 positions agree with TRBD2. The CDR3 length is 17 residues. The germline V gene has CDR1 SQVTM and CDR2 ANQGSEA. Trimming took 1 base from V and 3 from J; bases not matched to a gene: 11. CDR3 DNA: TGCAGCGTTGAAGGCCTAGCGGGGGAATACCCAAAAGAGACCCAGTACTTC. This sequence encodes CSVEGLAGEYPKETQYF.

This clonotype was seen a few times. The chain recombines TRBV28 with TRBJ2-4; 10 bases are a match to TRBD1. Germline lookup yields CDR1 MDHEN and CDR2 SYDVKM. The CDR3 loop spans 13 amino acids. The V segment lost 4 bases and the J segment 9 bases; nucleotides outside the gene matches: 3. For the CDR3, the DNA is TGTGCCAGCAGTTCGGGGACAGGGGCCATTCAGTACTTC. Protein product: CASSSGTGAIQYF.

The genes are TRBV7-2 and TRBJ2-3, with a tentative D call TRBD2 (5 bases). V lost 5 bases to trimming and J lost 4 bases, with 19 bases between them. The CDR3 is 16 residues long. Germline assignment: CDR1 SGHTA and CDR2 FQGNSA. Here the CDR3 reads CASSQRATSVPDTQYF. The CDR3 nucleotides are TGTGCCAGCAGCCAACGGGCTACTAGTGTTCCAGATACGCAGTATTTT.

A few counts support this clonotype. This chain uses TRBV5-1 with TRBJ2-1, with 9 bases fitting TRBD2. CDR1 is SGHRS and CDR2 is YFSETQ in the germline V gene. The V segment lost 1 base and the J segment 7 bases; nucleotides outside the gene matches: 9. The CDR3 has 16 amino acids. CDR3 DNA: TGCGCCAGCAGCTTGAATATGCGGGAGGGCTTAAATGAGCAGTTCTTC. This codes for CASSLNMREGLNEQFF.

V is TRBV10-3 and J is TRBJ2-3; 8 positions agree with TRBD2. The CDR3 extends over 15 amino acids. The J segment lost 3 bases and the V segment lost 6 bases, leaving 8 bases of the junction unmatched. CDR1 and CDR2 from the germline V gene are ENHRY and SYGVKD. The DNA of the CDR3 is TGTGCCATCAGAGTCTCCGGGACTAGAACAGATACGCAGTATTTT. The encoded protein is CAIRVSGTRTDTQYF.

This clonotype was seen repeatedly, ten times or more. CDR3: CSVGTAQETQYF. The DNA for the CDR3 is TGCAGCGTTGGGACAGCGCAAGAGACCCAGTACTTC. The chain couples TRBV29-1 to TRBJ2-5, with D maybe TRBD1 (6 bases). In germline, CDR1 is SQVTM, CDR2 ANQGSEA. The V end was cut by 4 bases, the J end by 2 bases, with 8 bases between. The CDR3 has 12 amino acids.

Turning to this clonotype: A read error may account for a junction end that differs from germline. The V and J genes are TRBV20-1 and TRBJ1-5; 11 positions match TRBD1. Germline-derived CDR1 and CDR2 are DFQATT and SNEGSKA (reference sequence). The CDR3 covers 17 residues. The CDR3 sequence: CSGRDWTGGYSNQPQHF. The CDR3 coding sequence is TGCAGTGGTAGAGACTGGACAGGGGGCTATAGCAATCAGCCCCAGCATTTT.

This clonotype was seen once. The J gene is TRBJ2-7, the V gene TRBV29-1; a possible D gene is TRBD2 (6 bases). Trimming cost V 5 bases and J 2 bases, with 13 bases left between them. In germline, CDR1 is SQVTM, CDR2 ANQGSEA. The length of the CDR3 is 13 residues. The CDR3 region has the DNA TGCAGCGTTTCGGGACTCACTACCTACGAGCAGTACTTC. Residues: CSVSGLTTYEQYF.

This clonotype showed up just a few times. The chain uses TRBV20-1 and TRBJ2-3; D call uncertain. V was clipped by 3 bases and J by 0 bases, with 7 bases between them. Germline V gene sequence: CDR1 DFQATT, CDR2 SNEGSKA (reference sequence). The CDR3 sequence is 13 residues long. Here the CDR3 DNA reads TGCAGTGCTAGCGTGACTAGCACAGATACGCAGTATTTT. Translating gives CSASVTSTDTQYF.

The table lists this clonotype with many counts. The rearrangement uses TRBV20-1 and TRBJ2-3; a weak D match, TRBD1 (5 bases). Germline CDR1 and CDR2: DFQATT and SNEGSKA (reference sequence). Trimming removed 2 bases from V and 2 bases from J, with 11 bases in between. This CDR3 is built from 14 residues. The CDR3 nucleotides are TGCAGTGCTAGAACAGGCACTCCCACAGATACGCAGTATTTT. Translated, it gives CSARTGTPTDTQYF.

This clonotype was seen only a few times. The chain employs TRBV29-1 and TRBJ2-7, with 8 bases aligning to TRBD2. The V and J ends lost 4 bases and 4 bases, in that order; junction bases with no gene match: 9. Germline CDR1 is SQVTM and CDR2 is ANQGSEA. The CDR3 totals 14 residues. CDR3 in amino acids: CSVVGRGAKYEQYF. As DNA, the CDR3 is TGCAGCGTTGTCGGGCGGGGGGCAAAGTACGAGCAGTACTTC.

This clonotype was found many times. This sequence joins TRBV12-3 or TRBV12-4 and TRBJ2-7; tentatively, D is TRBD2 (5 bases). V lost 2 bases, J lost 5 bases, and 7 bases lay in between. The CDR3 length is 12 residues. The CDR3 protein is CASSLSGHEQYF. In DNA, the CDR3 is TGTGCCAGCAGTTTAAGCGGCCACGAGCAGTACTTC.

The V gene is TRBV3-1, the J gene TRBJ1-1; D possibly corresponds to TRBD1 (6 bases). Germline CDR1 LGHDT, CDR2 YNNKEL (reference sequence). With 4 bases removed from V and 1 base from J, the gap between germline ends came to 13 bases. This CDR3 is built from 15 residues. DNA for the CDR3: TGTGCCAGCAGCCTATACGGGACACCGAACACTGAAGCTTTCTTT. This encodes CASSLYGTPNTEAFF.

J is TRBJ2-1 and V is TRBV25-1; 9 bases agree with TRBD1. The J segment lost 8 bases and the V segment lost 3 bases, leaving 14 bases of the junction unmatched. The CDR3 loop spans 17 amino acids. CDR1 is MGHDK and CDR2 is SYGVNS in the germline V gene. As DNA, the CDR3 is TGTGCCAGCAGTGAGTACTACAAGACAGGGGGTGGCGATGAGCAGTTCTTC. Protein product: CASSEYYKTGGGDEQFF.

The chain is built from TRBV5-1 and TRBJ2-3; 7 bases match TRBD1. There are 14 residues in the CDR3. V trimming: 4 bases; J trimming: 2 bases; junction bases outside the gene matches: 4. Per the germline V gene, CDR1 is SGHRS and CDR2 is YFSETQ. The CDR3 DNA is TGCGCCAGCAGCCCGGACAGGATCACAGATACGCAGTATTTT. The encoded protein is CASSPDRITDTQYF.

This clonotype appeared many times. The gene calls are TRBV29-1 and TRBJ2-2, with D hard to call. This CDR3 is 13 amino acids long. V was trimmed by 4 bases and J by 0 bases, leaving 6 bases between them. Germline values: CDR1 SQVTM, CDR2 ANQGSEA. The CDR3 reads CSVVSTNTGELFF. Here the CDR3 DNA reads TGCAGCGTTGTTAGCACGAACACCGGGGAGCTGTTTTTT.

Only a few counts were recorded for this clonotype. This rearrangement joins TRBV7-9 to TRBJ2-7, with unresolved D. There are 14 residues in the CDR3. The germline V gene encodes CDR1 SEHNR and CDR2 FQNEAQ (reference sequence). V was shortened by 5 bases and J by 3 bases, with 14 bases between the two germline ends. The DNA of the CDR3 is TGTGCCAGCAGCCCAGAACTACATAGCTACGAGCAGTACTTC. Protein: CASSPELHSYEQYF.

The genes are TRBV7-6 and TRBJ2-1; 8 positions agree with TRBD1. V lost 0 bases, J lost 6 bases, and 4 bases stayed unmatched. This CDR3 comprises 15 residues. The germline V gene encodes CDR1 SGHVS and CDR2 FNYEAQ. DNA of the CDR3: TGTGCCAGCAGCTTAGCCCCCGGGACAGGCAATGAGCAGTTCTTC. Translation gives CASSLAPGTGNEQFF.

This clonotype came up once. A read error may explain this, as a much larger clone is one base away. This rearrangement joins TRBV29-1 to TRBJ2-7; D is perhaps TRBD1 (6 bases). Trimming pared 4 bases from V and 3 bases from J, leaving 13 bases between. The V gene's germline CDR1 is SQVTM and CDR2 ANQGSEA. CDR3 length equals 13 residues. The CDR3 loop reads CSVGPQGYYEQYF. The CDR3 DNA reads as TGCAGCGTTGGTCCACAGGGATACTACGAGCAGTACTTC.

In this sample, this clonotype turned up many times. V usage is TRBV20-1 and J usage is TRBJ1-1; 8 bases map to TRBD1. This CDR3 has 12 residues. Germline CDR1 reads DFQATT; CDR2 reads SNEGSKA (reference sequence). The J segment lost 5 bases and the V segment lost 4 bases, leaving 3 bases of the junction unmatched. CDR3 coding DNA: TGCAGTGCTAACCGACAGGGGACTGAAGCTTTCTTT. Translating gives CSANRQGTEAFF.

This clonotype showed up just a few times. The chain has TRBV20-1 and TRBJ1-2; 7 bases are shared with TRBD1. The CDR3 has 15 residues. The germline CDR1 and CDR2 sequences are DFQATT and SNEGSKA (reference sequence). V lost 3 bases, J lost 5 bases, and 12 bases stayed unmatched. Here the CDR3 reads CSASSWTGLSYGYTF. DNA for the CDR3: TGCAGTGCTAGTAGTTGGACAGGCCTCTCTTATGGCTACACCTTC.